These 12 T cell receptor beta chains share one sample of origin, sequenced in a study of tumor and adjacent non-tumor tissue in lung cancer. RNA was extracted from bulk tissue without any cell sorting. Three rounds of nested PCR, following a modified ARM-PCR protocol, produced the TCRbeta library. TCRdb recomputed calls from the multiplex PCR reads with MiXCR, one row per CDR3 protein. Found here are 90,000 to 110,000 distinct CDR3 sequences, roughly 77% of them singletons; the top ten hold 30% to 45%. The sequenced sample was lung tumor tissue. These receptors were collected from a woman in her sixties with non-small cell lung cancer.

This clonotype was counted once. The chain employs TRBV20-1 and TRBJ2-4, with 8 bases that match TRBD2. The CDR3 has 16 amino acids. Trimming took 0 bases from V and 8 from J; bases not matched to a gene: 12. Germline CDR1 and CDR2: DFQATT and SNEGSKA (reference sequence). DNA for the CDR3: TGCAGTGCTAGAGATAGGGGGGCGGGAGGAGTGGACATTCAGTACTTC. This codes for CSARDRGAGGVDIQYF.

On this clonotype itself: This may arise from a read error, as a much more abundant clone is one base away. The chain joins TRBV4-3 to TRBJ1-2, with 8 positions matching TRBD1. CDR3 size: 14 residues. From germline, CDR1 is LGHNA and CDR2 YSLEER. CDR3 residues: CANSHPGGANGYTF. Written as DNA, the CDR3 is TGCGCCAACAGCCACCCAGGGGGCGCGAATGGCTACACCTTC.

As regards this clonotype: The junction does not match germline at one end; this may be a read error. The chain employs TRBV6-1 and TRBJ2-7; D is unresolved. Germline-derived CDR1 and CDR2 are MNHNS and SASEGT. The length of the CDR3 is 13 residues. The CDR3 loop reads CANSVSQFYEQYF. CDR3 nucleotides: TGTGCCAACAGTGTTTCACAGTTCTACGAACAGTACTTC.

In this sample, this clonotype turned up many times. The chain joins TRBV19 to TRBJ2-7, with a tentative D call TRBD2 (5 bases). This CDR3 has 13 amino acids. CDR1 and CDR2 from the germline V gene are LNHDA and SQIVND (reference sequence). V shed 2 bases and J shed 3 bases, with 8 bases lying between them. The CDR3 DNA follows: TGTGCCAGTAGTATACAAACTAGCTACGAGCAGTACTTC. Amino acids: CASSIQTSYEQYF.

Remarks on this clonotype: One junction end does not reproduce the germline sequence, and a read error may be involved. The chain links TRBV5-4 to TRBJ2-2, with D possibly being TRBD1 or TRBD2 (5 bases each). In germline, CDR1 is SGHNT, CDR2 YYREEE (reference sequence). This CDR3 comprises 14 residues. The CDR3 loop is CASSSGQDTGEPFF. CDR3 DNA sequence: TGTGCCAGTAGCTCAGGGCAGGACACCGGGGAGCCGTTTTTT.

Notes on this clonotype: One end of the junction fails to match germline, which may point to a read error. The chain carries TRBV9 and TRBJ2-1, with 7 bases identical to TRBD1. Germline V gene data show CDR1 as SGDLS and CDR2 as YYNGEE. This CDR3 spans 13 amino acids. CDR3 amino acids: CASSGQGDNEQLF. The CDR3 nucleotides are TGTGCCAGCAGCGGACAGGGAGACAATGAGCAGCTCTTC.

The gene calls are TRBV20-1 and TRBJ2-7; D call uncertain. The length of the CDR3 is 12 residues. Germline V gene sequence: CDR1 DFQATT, CDR2 SNEGSKA (reference sequence). The germline V and J ends were trimmed by 7 bases and 9 bases, with 19 bases remaining between them. The CDR3 nucleotides read TGCAGTGTCGAGGACGCGTCCTCGGGGCAGTACTTC. Amino acid sequence: CSVEDASSGQYF.

This clonotype was seen many times. The V call is TRBV10-1, the J call TRBJ2-1; TRBD2 aligns across 13 bases. Trimming at V came to 6 bases and at J to 1 base, leaving 3 bases not matched to a gene. The germline V gene has CDR1 WNHNN and CDR2 SYGVQD (reference sequence). The CDR3 has 16 residues. The CDR3: CASSLTSGGSYNEQFF. The CDR3 coding sequence is TGCGCCAGCAGCCTGACTAGCGGGGGGTCCTACAATGAGCAGTTCTTC.

The sample holds a few counts of this clonotype. A much larger clone differs by one base, so this may be a read error. The chain couples TRBV4-2 to TRBJ1-4; D uncertain. V was clipped by 3 bases and J by 7 bases, with 12 bases between them. Germline CDR1 LGHNA, CDR2 YNFKEQ. The CDR3 has 14 amino acids. Here the CDR3 DNA reads TGTGCCAGCAGCCAGGGGTGTCGGTTTGAAAAACTGTTTTTT. Encoded protein: CASSQGCRFEKLFF.

Worth noting for this clonotype: At one end the junction does not follow the germline gene, possibly because of a read error. The rearrangement joins TRBV4-1 to TRBJ2-1; TRBD2 aligns across 7 bases. This CDR3 is built from 17 residues. Germline CDR1 and CDR2: MGHRA and YSYEKL. This CDR3 is CASRQDWGGSGGNEQFF. CDR3 DNA sequence: TGCGCCAGCCGCCAAGATTGGGGTGGGTCGGGGGGAAATGAGCAGTTCTTC.

A note on this clonotype: The missing conserved phenylalanine or tryptophan at the end of this CDR3 makes a read error likely. This chain links TRBV5-1 with TRBJ2-1; a weak D match, TRBD2 (6 bases). Germline assignment: CDR1 SGHRS and CDR2 YFSETQ. The CDR3 is 13 amino acids. CDR3 in amino acids: CASSLTSNNVQFL. Written as DNA, the CDR3 is TGCGCCAGCAGCTTGACTAGCAACAATGTGCAGTTCTTA.

In this sample, this clonotype turned up once. One base away lies a much larger clone, so this may be a sequencing read error. The V and J genes are TRBV10-3 and TRBJ1-1; TRBD1 matches 8 bases. Germline V CDR1 and CDR2: ENHRY, SYGVKD. V shed 2 bases and J 1 base; nucleotides not matched to a gene: 9. The CDR3 loop spans 17 amino acids. This CDR3 reads CAISEPSRGLPNTEAFF. The CDR3 DNA reads TGTGCCATCAGTGAGCCTAGCAGGGGGCTTCCGAACACTGAAGCTTTCTTT.